These 18 T cell receptor beta chains were sequenced from one sample in a study of blood T cell repertoires in COVID-19. TCRdb's table, derived via immunoSEQ multiplex PCR, lists solely in-frame clones and lacks some. The sample has some 200,000 clones; 85% are singletons. The sequenced sample consisted of peripheral blood. The origin of the receptors is a man in his sixties with COVID-19, enrolled during active disease.

This rearrangement joins TRBV6-2 or TRBV6-3 to TRBJ2-7; D is uncertain. The CDR3 spans 11 residues. The V and J ends lost 5 bases and 5 bases respectively, with 7 bases between them. Germline V gene lookup returns CDR1 MNHEY and CDR2 SVGEGT. The CDR3 coding sequence is TGTGCCAGCAGTCTCCGGGACGAGCAGTACTTC. Its protein product is CASSLRDEQYF.

This clone appeared a single time. The chain couples TRBV7-9 to TRBJ2-3, with D maybe TRBD1 (5 bases). The germline V gene has CDR1 SEHNR and CDR2 FQNEAQ (reference sequence). This CDR3 spans 14 amino acids. V lost 4 bases to trimming and J lost 6 bases, with 14 bases between them. The CDR3 region has the DNA TGTGCCAGCAGCTCAAGACAGTGGTCTGATACGCAGTATTTT. This sequence encodes CASSSRQWSDTQYF.

The chain employs TRBV19 and TRBJ1-2, with D possibly TRBD1 on 5 matching bases. From germline, CDR1 is LNHDA and CDR2 SQIVND (reference sequence). This CDR3 has 12 amino acids. The germline V and J ends were trimmed by 7 bases and 8 bases, with 14 bases remaining between them. CDR3: CASKQALGGYTF. The CDR3 bases are TGTGCCAGTAAACAGGCTTTGGGGGGCTACACCTTC.

The chain uses TRBV9 and TRBJ2-2; 8 bases fit TRBD1. The CDR3 contains 15 residues. Losses at the gene ends were 0 bases for V and 7 bases for J; bases not matched to a gene: 5. Germline values: CDR1 SGDLS, CDR2 YYNGEE. CDR3 bases: TGTGCCAGCAGCGTAGATGGGACAGGCCGCGGGGAGCTGTTTTTT. Its protein product is CASSVDGTGRGELFF.

J is TRBJ1-1 and V is TRBV12-3 or TRBV12-4, with D unclear. The V gene lost 3 bases and the J gene lost 7 bases, with 9 bases spanning the gap. This CDR3 spans 12 amino acids. CDR3 in amino acids: CASSFRVGEAFF. The CDR3 DNA reads as TGTGCCAGCAGTTTCCGGGTAGGTGAAGCTTTCTTT.

This chain joins TRBV19 and TRBJ2-7, with D perhaps TRBD2 (6 bases). Looked up from germline, CDR1 is LNHDA and CDR2 is SQIVND (reference sequence). This CDR3 comprises 15 residues. Deletions cut 0 bases from V and 3 bases from J, with 12 bases between. This chain's CDR3 is CASSIDLPGGYEQYF. DNA for the CDR3: TGTGCCAGTAGTATAGATCTCCCCGGGGGCTACGAGCAGTACTTC.

This chain links TRBV5-8 with TRBJ2-7; D might be TRBD1 (8 bases). The germline V gene encodes CDR1 SGHTS and CDR2 YDEGEE. This CDR3 spans 15 amino acids. Trimming cost V 4 bases and J 6 bases, with 20 bases left between them. The CDR3 sequence is CASSIREAGGPEQYF. The DNA for the CDR3 is TGTGCCAGCAGCATCCGGGAGGCAGGGGGCCCCGAGCAGTACTTC.

CDR3 region: CASSPGLAGGTDTQYF. The CDR3 DNA sequence: TGTGCCAGCAGCCCCGGACTAGCGGGAGGCACAGATACGCAGTATTTT. The J gene is TRBJ2-3, the V gene TRBV7-3, with 13 bases aligning to TRBD2. This CDR3 has 16 residues. Germline values: CDR1 SGHTA, CDR2 FQGTGA. With V trimmed by 5 bases and J by 1 base, 3 bases remained unmatched.

This rearrangement joins TRBV3-1 (or the pseudogene TRBV3-2) to TRBJ2-1, with 10 bases matching TRBD1. The CDR3 length is 15 residues. Germline CDR1 is LGHDT and CDR2 is YNNKEL (reference sequence). Losses at the gene ends were 4 bases for V and 7 bases for J; bases not matched to a gene: 7. CDR3 region: CASSPTGGLYNEQFF. CDR3 coding DNA: TGTGCCAGCAGCCCGACAGGGGGCCTGTATAATGAGCAGTTCTTC.

The chain couples TRBV28 to TRBJ2-2; D is ambiguous. The CDR3 totals 13 residues. Deletions cut 6 bases from V and 3 bases from J, with 8 bases between. Looked up from germline, CDR1 is MDHEN and CDR2 is SYDVKM. This CDR3 is CASRLTHTGELFF. CDR3 in DNA: TGTGCCAGCAGATTAACTCACACCGGGGAGCTGTTTTTT. Full variable domain (remainder filled in from reference TRBV28 and TRBJ2-2): DVKVTQSSRYLVKRTGEKVFLECVQDMDHENMFWYRQDPGLGLRLIYFSYDVKMKEKGDIPEGYSVSREKKERFSLILESASTNQTSMYLCASRLTHTGELFFGEGSRLTVL.

This clone came up once. The chain has TRBV6-5 and TRBJ1-2, with no clear D. V lost 5 bases and J lost 6, with 13 bases in between. Germline assignment: CDR1 MNHEY and CDR2 SVGAGI. This CDR3 region has 13 residues. The CDR3 region is CASSLDSDDGYTF. The CDR3 coding sequence is TGTGCCAGCAGTCTAGATTCCGATGATGGCTACACCTTC.

The chain links TRBV5-1 to TRBJ1-4; 8 bases fit TRBD1. This CDR3 is 14 amino acids long. With 1 base clipped from V and 8 bases from J, the junction kept 4 bases outside the gene matches. In germline, CDR1 is SGHRS, CDR2 YFSETQ. The CDR3 sequence: CASSLNRGREKLFF. In nucleotides, the CDR3 is TGCGCCAGCAGCTTGAACAGGGGGAGGGAAAAACTGTTTTTT.

The chain joins TRBV7-9 to TRBJ1-2, with 11 bases that match TRBD1. This CDR3 is built from 16 residues. V shed 5 bases and J 0 bases; nucleotides not matched to a gene: 5. Germline V CDR1 and CDR2: SEHNR, FQNEAQ (reference sequence). For the CDR3, the DNA is TGTGCCAGCAGCGTCGGGACAGGGGGATCTAACTATGGCTACACCTTC. Translated, it gives CASSVGTGGSNYGYTF.

The J gene is TRBJ1-1, the V gene TRBV11-2; the D gene is possibly TRBD1 (6 bases). The CDR3 runs 13 residues. The ends were cut back, 6 bases at V and 1 base at J, with 9 bases in the middle. Germline V gene lookup returns CDR1 SGHAT and CDR2 FQNNGV. This CDR3 reads CASSMTGNTEAFF. In DNA form, the CDR3 reads TGTGCCAGCAGTATGACAGGGAACACTGAAGCTTTCTTT. Filled out from reference TRBV11-2 and TRBJ1-1, the complete variable domain reads EAGVAQSPRYKIIEKRQSVAFWCNPISGHATLYWYQQILGQGPKLLIQFQNNGVVDDSQLPKDRFSAERLKGVDSTLKIQPAKLEDSAVYLCASSMTGNTEAFFGQGTRLTVV.

The rearrangement joins TRBV28 to TRBJ2-5; maybe TRBD2 (6 bases). The V gene's germline CDR1 is MDHEN and CDR2 SYDVKM. Trimming shortened V by 3 bases and J by 4 bases, and 9 bases separated the two germline ends. There are 13 residues in the CDR3. CDR3 DNA sequence: TGTGCCAGCAGTTTGTGGGGGGTAGAGACCCAGTACTTC. This translates into CASSLWGVETQYF.

V usage is TRBV27 and J usage is TRBJ2-3; D gene ambiguous. Germline V gene lookup returns CDR1 MNHEY and CDR2 SMNVEV (reference sequence). This CDR3 contains 13 residues. The V end was cut by 2 bases, the J end by 4 bases, with 7 bases between. The CDR3 loop is CASSLRSPDTQYF. CDR3 nucleotide sequence: TGTGCCAGCAGTTTACGTTCCCCAGATACGCAGTATTTT.

V is TRBV7-9 and J is TRBJ1-1; D is unresolved. CDR3 length: 14 residues. Deletions cut 3 bases from V and 0 bases from J, with 8 bases between. In germline, CDR1 is SEHNR, CDR2 FQNEAQ (reference sequence). As DNA, the CDR3 is TGTGCCAGCAGCTTCGGCGGAATGAACACTGAAGCTTTCTTT. Translating gives CASSFGGMNTEAFF.

This chain's CDR3 is CASSIRRGPQPQHF. The CDR3 DNA sequence: TGTGCCAGTAGTATTAGGAGGGGGCCTCAGCCCCAGCATTTT. The V gene is TRBV19, the J gene TRBJ1-5; 7 nucleotides align to TRBD1. Germline V gene data show CDR1 as LNHDA and CDR2 as SQIVND (reference sequence). With 3 bases clipped from V and 6 bases from J, the junction kept 5 bases outside the gene matches. The CDR3 is made up of 14 amino acids.